This T cell receptor beta chain was profiled in a study of T cell responses to AZD1222 COVID-19 vaccine. The study, taken as a whole, reports: Unmutated variant regions reportedly attract nearly half of all spike-specific TCRs.

As for this clone: Its antigen is currently unknown.

TCRdb keeps only in-frame clones here, not all; method: immunoSEQ multiplex PCR. This table holds approximately 60,000 clones, around three quarters found once. The sequencing used peripheral blood, collected on day 0 of AZD1222 vaccination. This sequence originates from an adult in good health.

The CDR3 loop reads CASSQDRSGVYEQYF. The CDR3 DNA reads as TGTGCCAGCAGCCAAGATAGGTCGGGGGTTTACGAGCAGTACTTC. The chain couples TRBV3-1 (or the pseudogene TRBV3-2) to TRBJ2-7; D perhaps matches TRBD2 (6 bases). This CDR3 contains 15 residues. V was pared by 0 bases and J by 4 bases, with 13 bases between. CDR1 and CDR2 from the germline V gene are LGHDT and YNNKEL (reference sequence).